A single sample is the source of the 5 T cell receptor beta chains below, sequenced in a study of T-cell memory formation after mild COVID-19. TCRdb passed the 5' RACE reads through MiXCR, listing each CDR3 protein once. The table records about 260,000 distinct CDR3 sequences, around 17% of them present only once. Source material: PBMCs or a T cell subset sorted from them (not recorded which). Source of these receptors: a man aged 18-30 years who had mild COVID-19 (a few samples of this study predate the infection). Cell type and time point are not known.

This sequence joins TRBV6-1 and TRBJ1-2; 8 bases agree with TRBD1. Unmatched junction bases numbered 3, after V lost 8 bases and J lost 4 bases. There are 12 residues in the CDR3. The germline CDR1 and CDR2 sequences are MNHNS and SASEGT. The CDR3: CASAGQGYGYTF. In DNA form, the CDR3 reads TGTGCCAGCGCCGGACAGGGCTATGGCTACACCTTC.

This clonotype was observed a handful of times. V and J are TRBV2 and TRBJ1-2; D gene ambiguous. CDR3 length: 12 residues. The germline V gene has CDR1 SNHLY and CDR2 FYNNEI. V was trimmed by 6 bases and J by 7 bases, leaving 12 bases between them. CDR3 region: CASRRDLSGYTF. The CDR3 DNA reads as TGTGCCAGCAGGCGGGATCTATCTGGCTACACCTTC. The complete variable domain, with remaining parts taken from reference TRBV2 and TRBJ1-2, reads EPEVTQTPSHQVTQMGQEVILRCVPISNHLYFYWYRQILGQKVEFLVSFYNNEISEKSEIFDDQFSVERPDGSNFTLKIRSTKLEDSAMYFCASRRDLSGYTFGSGTRLTVV.

This clonotype was recorded a few times. The J gene is TRBJ2-1, the V gene TRBV24-1, with 7 nucleotides matching TRBD1. Trimming at V came to 2 bases and at J to 8 bases, leaving 14 bases not matched to a gene. The CDR3 is made up of 17 amino acids. Germline CDR1 KGHDR, CDR2 SFDVKD. The CDR3 region is CATSDSVDRARQDEQFF. CDR3 nucleotides: TGTGCCACCAGTGATTCCGTAGACAGGGCTCGGCAAGATGAGCAGTTCTTC.

The chain joins TRBV20-1 to TRBJ1-5; 12 nucleotides align to TRBD1. From germline, CDR1 is DFQATT and CDR2 SNEGSKA (reference sequence). The ends lost 1 base at V and 7 bases at J; junction bases unmatched: 8. The CDR3 extends over 16 amino acids. The CDR3 region is CSARASGQGAGQPQHF. The DNA of the CDR3 is TGCAGTGCTAGAGCTTCGGGACAGGGGGCGGGCCAGCCCCAGCATTTT.

This chain uses TRBV11-2 with TRBJ1-2, with D uncertain. Germline CDR1 and CDR2: SGHAT and FQNNGV. The V end was cut by 2 bases, the J end by 1 base, with 5 bases between. The CDR3 totals 13 residues. For the CDR3, the DNA is TGTGCCAGCAGCTTATTTGGTAACTATGGCTACACCTTC. Its translation is CASSLFGNYGYTF.